This entry lists 17 T cell receptor beta chains sequenced from one sample in a study of blood T cell repertoires in COVID-19. Profiling relied on immunoSEQ multiplex PCR, and the TCRdb table lists in-frame clones only, not all of them. This table has approximately 310,000 clones, roughly 91% appearing once. Sequences were obtained from peripheral blood. These receptors came from a middle-aged man with active or convalescent COVID-19.

The V call is TRBV28, the J call TRBJ1-4; 8 positions match TRBD1. CDR3 length: 14 amino acids. Germline V lookup: CDR1 MDHEN, CDR2 SYDVKM. J lost 3 bases, V lost 5 bases, and 2 bases had no gene match. Here the CDR3 reads CASSGGQANEKLFF. CDR3 in DNA: TGTGCCAGCAGTGGGGGACAGGCTAATGAAAAACTGTTTTTT.

The chain links TRBV19 to TRBJ1-5; 8 positions match TRBD1. V shed 6 bases, J shed 0 bases, and the junction held 4 bases outside the gene matches. This CDR3 is built from 15 residues. CDR1 and CDR2 (germline): LNHDA, SQIVND (reference sequence). The CDR3, as DNA: TGTGCCAGTAGACAGGGGGAGTATAGCAATCAGCCCCAGCATTTT. As protein: CASRQGEYSNQPQHF. Based on the CDR3 plus reference TRBV19 and TRBJ1-5, the full variable domain is DGGITQSPKYLFRKEGQNVTLSCEQNLNHDAMYWYRQDPGQGLRLIYYSQIVNDFQKGDIAEGYSVSREKKESFPLTVTSAQKNPTAFYLCASRQGEYSNQPQHFGDGTRLSIL.

This clone was counted between two and nine times. The CDR3 is CASRSVTDQETQYF. The DNA of the CDR3 is TGTGCCAGCAGATCCGTTACAGACCAAGAGACCCAGTACTTC. The chain combines TRBV7-9 with TRBJ2-5; unclear D gene. Germline V gives CDR1 SEHNR, CDR2 FQNEAQ (reference sequence). The CDR3 covers 14 residues. V shed 6 bases and J shed 0 bases, with 11 bases lying between them.

CDR3 region: CASRNSDRVTEAFF. The CDR3 bases are TGTGCCAGCAGAAACTCAGACAGGGTTACTGAAGCTTTCTTT. The chain carries TRBV6-6 and TRBJ1-1; TRBD1 agrees at 7 bases. With 6 bases clipped from V and 5 bases from J, the junction kept 9 bases outside the gene matches. From germline, CDR1 is MNHNY and CDR2 SVGAGI (reference sequence). The CDR3 is 14 amino acids.

This chain uses TRBV19 with TRBJ2-4; perhaps TRBD2 as D (5 bases). This CDR3 is built from 15 residues. The germline V gene has CDR1 LNHDA and CDR2 SQIVND (reference sequence). The V gene lost 4 bases and the J gene lost 3 bases, with 13 bases spanning the gap. In DNA, the CDR3 is TGTGCCAGTAGTAACCGGGGAGTATTCAAAAACATTCAGTACTTC. Residues: CASSNRGVFKNIQYF.

The chain links TRBV3-1 (or the pseudogene TRBV3-2) to TRBJ2-3; D remains ambiguous. The V gene lost 4 bases and the J gene lost 7 bases, with 3 bases spanning the gap. Germline V lookup: CDR1 LGHDT, CDR2 YNNKEL (reference sequence). This CDR3 region has 10 residues. The CDR3 protein is CASSLYTQYF. CDR3 DNA: TGTGCCAGCAGCCTCTATACGCAGTATTTT.

This clone has just one count. J is TRBJ2-3 and V is TRBV4-2; possible D gene TRBD2, 5 bases. The V gene's germline CDR1 is LGHNA and CDR2 YNFKEQ. The V end was cut by 1 base, the J end by 0 bases, with 5 bases between. The CDR3 extends over 14 amino acids. The chain's CDR3 is CASSQAGSTDTQYF. The CDR3 coding sequence is TGTGCCAGCAGCCAAGCGGGGAGCACAGATACGCAGTATTTT.

This chain connects TRBV6-5 to TRBJ1-2; D not certain. V was pared by 2 bases and J by 2 bases, with 6 bases between. Per the germline V gene, CDR1 is MNHEY and CDR2 is SVGAGI. This CDR3 spans 13 amino acids. CDR3 sequence reads: CASSYEANYGYTF. CDR3 DNA: TGTGCCAGCAGTTACGAAGCCAACTATGGCTACACCTTC.

The rearrangement links TRBV9 to TRBJ2-5, with TRBD2 identical over 11 bases. V lost 0 bases and J lost 5; bases outside the gene matches: 9. Germline loops: CDR1 SGDLS, CDR2 YYNGEE. This CDR3 has 17 residues. This CDR3 is CASSVAIAGGVGETQYF. CDR3 coding DNA: TGTGCCAGCAGCGTAGCTATAGCGGGAGGGGTCGGCGAGACCCAGTACTTC.

The chain uses TRBV11-2 and TRBJ2-7; 10 bases align to TRBD1. Germline CDR1 reads SGHAT; CDR2 reads FQNNGV. The CDR3 has 13 amino acids. After removal of 8 bases from V and 3 bases from J, the junction contained 4 bases not matched to a gene. The DNA of the CDR3 is TGTGCCAGCGCGGGGGACAGGGGCTACGAGCAGTACTTC. This encodes CASAGDRGYEQYF.

This chain links TRBV9 with TRBJ1-4; D may be TRBD1 (5 bases). In germline, CDR1 is SGDLS, CDR2 YYNGEE. The length of the CDR3 is 16 residues. Trimming stripped 0 bases from V and 3 bases from J, with 12 bases between. CDR3 sequence reads: CASSVGWGRPNEKLFF. In DNA, the CDR3 is TGTGCCAGCAGCGTAGGCTGGGGGAGGCCTAATGAAAAACTGTTTTTT.

A note on this clone: Other DNA sequences in this specimen translate into the identical CDR3. This chain joins TRBV5-1 and TRBJ1-2, with D possibly being TRBD1 (6 bases). Germline values: CDR1 SGHRS, CDR2 YFSETQ. Trimming cost V 2 bases and J 1 base, with 6 bases left between them. The CDR3 has 13 residues. CDR3 nucleotide sequence: TGCGCCAGCAGCTTACAGGGTAACTATGGCTACACCTTC. Translated, it gives CASSLQGNYGYTF. The full variable domain, in which reference TRBV5-1 and TRBJ1-2 provide the parts outside the CDR3, is KAGVTQTPRYLIKTRGQQVTLSCSPISGHRSVSWYQQTPGQGLQFLFEYFSETQRNKGNFPGRFSGRQFSNSRSEMNVSTLELGDSALYLCASSLQGNYGYTFGSGTRLTVV.

The rearrangement joins TRBV5-1 to TRBJ2-5, with 10 bases fitting TRBD2. Germline CDR1 and CDR2: SGHRS and YFSETQ. This CDR3 is built from 15 residues. The V gene end was trimmed by 6 bases and the J gene end by 5 bases; junction bases not matched to a gene: 10. The DNA of the CDR3 is TGCGCCAGCACCCCTAGCGGGAGCGGGGGGGAGACCCAGTACTTC. It translates to CASTPSGSGGETQYF.

The V call is TRBV19, the J call TRBJ1-5; 7 nucleotides line up with TRBD1. Germline V CDR1 and CDR2: LNHDA, SQIVND (reference sequence). The CDR3 totals 16 residues. With 1 base clipped from V and 0 bases from J, the junction kept 3 bases outside the gene matches. The CDR3 is CASSIGGQSSNQPQHF. Written as DNA, the CDR3 is TGTGCCAGTAGTATAGGGGGACAGTCTAGCAATCAGCCCCAGCATTTT.

The chain couples TRBV6-2 or TRBV6-3 to TRBJ2-7; 7 positions match TRBD1. V trimming: 4 bases; J trimming: 5 bases; junction bases outside the gene matches: 5. CDR3 length: 13 amino acids. Germline V gene sequence: CDR1 MNHEY, CDR2 SVGEGT. The CDR3 coding sequence is TGTGCCAGCAGTTCCTACAGGGGTAACGAGCAGTACTTC. Residues: CASSSYRGNEQYF.

The V call is TRBV11-2, the J call TRBJ1-6; TRBD1 might be the D (6 bases). From germline, CDR1 is SGHAT and CDR2 FQNNGV. This CDR3 has 15 amino acids. V gave up 0 bases and J gave up 6 bases, with 9 bases separating them. The CDR3 DNA is TGTGCCAGCAGCTTAGATGGACAGATTAATTCACCCCTCCACTTT. Protein product: CASSLDGQINSPLHF.

The chain uses TRBV24-1 and TRBJ2-7, with 9 bases matching TRBD1. The CDR3 loop spans 13 amino acids. Germline V CDR1 and CDR2: KGHDR, SFDVKD. V lost 5 bases and J lost 5; bases outside the gene matches: 3. The CDR3 DNA is TGTGCCACCAGTGGGACAGGGGTGAACGAGCAGTACTTC. It encodes CATSGTGVNEQYF.